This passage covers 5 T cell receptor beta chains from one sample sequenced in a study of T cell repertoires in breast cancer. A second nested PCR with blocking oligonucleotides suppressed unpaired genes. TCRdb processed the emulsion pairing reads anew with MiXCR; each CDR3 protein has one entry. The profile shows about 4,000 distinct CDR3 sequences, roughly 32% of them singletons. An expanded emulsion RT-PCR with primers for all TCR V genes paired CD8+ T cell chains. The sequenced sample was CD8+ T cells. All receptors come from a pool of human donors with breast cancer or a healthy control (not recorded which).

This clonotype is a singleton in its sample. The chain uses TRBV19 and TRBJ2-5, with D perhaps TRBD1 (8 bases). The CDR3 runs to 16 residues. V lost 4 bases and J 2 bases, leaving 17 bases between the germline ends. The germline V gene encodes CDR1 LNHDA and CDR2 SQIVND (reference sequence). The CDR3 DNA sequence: TGTGCCAGTAGTAGCTGGACAGGGCGGGGGCAAGAGACCCAGTACTTC. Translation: CASSSWTGRGQETQYF.

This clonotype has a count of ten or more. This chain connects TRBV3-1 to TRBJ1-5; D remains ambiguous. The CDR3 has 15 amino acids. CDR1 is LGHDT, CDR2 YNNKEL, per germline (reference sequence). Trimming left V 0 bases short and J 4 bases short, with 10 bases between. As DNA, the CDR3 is TGTGCCAGCAGCCAAGATGCAGGAACAAATCAGCCCCAGCATTTT. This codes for CASSQDAGTNQPQHF.

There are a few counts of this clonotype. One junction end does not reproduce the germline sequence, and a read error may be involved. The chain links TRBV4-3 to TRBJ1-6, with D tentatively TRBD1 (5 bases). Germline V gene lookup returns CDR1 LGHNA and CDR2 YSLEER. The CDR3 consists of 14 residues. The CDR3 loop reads CASSQGGGGSPLHF. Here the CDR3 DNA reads TGTGCCAGCAGCCAAGGCGGGGGTGGATCACCCCTCCACTTT.

The CDR3 bases are TGTGCCAGCAGCAAACGGGAAAGCTCCTACAATGAGCAGTTCTTC. Its protein product is CASSKRESSYNEQFF. The chain joins TRBV11-2 to TRBJ2-1; D perhaps matches TRBD2 (5 bases). Between the trimmed V and J ends, which lost 5 bases and 0 bases, there was a span of 11 bases. Germline loops: CDR1 SGHAT, CDR2 FQNNGV. The CDR3 spans 15 residues.

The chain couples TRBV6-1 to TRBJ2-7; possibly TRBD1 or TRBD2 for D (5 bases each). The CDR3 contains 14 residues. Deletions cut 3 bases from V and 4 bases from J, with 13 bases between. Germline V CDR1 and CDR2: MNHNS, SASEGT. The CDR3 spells CASSDWGPGYEQYF. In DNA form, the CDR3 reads TGTGCCAGCAGTGATTGGGGACCAGGGTACGAGCAGTACTTC.